The rows below give T cell receptor beta chains drawn from one sample of a study of cytomegalovirus exposure and HLA in healthy donors. Profiling relied on immunoSEQ multiplex PCR, and the TCRdb table lists in-frame clones only, not all of them. The sample has about 200,000 clones, 82% seen once. Sequenced: PBMCs. All receptors derive from a woman in her thirties or forties in good health and CMV-seronegative. Each CDR3 is given with its conserved first and last residue. The order of the fields is CDR3 DNA, CDR3 protein, V gene, D gene, clone size, J gene. A D gene is named only where the DNA matches it firmly. Clone size is stated in some rows and not others, as once, few, many or a class when expanded.

TGTGCCAGCAGTTCACCCCTAATTGGCCAGACTGAGGATACGCAGTATTTT | CASSSPLIGQTEDTQYF | TRBV13 | NA | NA | TRBJ2-3
TGTGCCACCAGCAGAGACAGGGTTCCCTCCTACGAGCAGTACTTC | CATSRDRVPSYEQYF | TRBV15 | NA | NA | TRBJ2-7
TGTGCCAGTAGTATCCCCAGGGGGCACGAGCAGTACTTC | CASSIPRGHEQYF | TRBV19 | TRBD1 | NA | TRBJ2-7
TGTGCCAGCAGCAAAGTAGGGGGGTTAAGTAGCGGGAGTTGCACAGATACGCAGTATTTT | CASSKVGGLSSGSCTDTQYF | TRBV21-1 | NA | NA | TRBJ2-3
TGTGCCAGCAGTTACTCAGGGGGGATCAGTAATGAAAAACTGTTTTTT | CASSYSGGISNEKLFF | TRBV27 | TRBD1 | NA | TRBJ1-4
TGTGCCAGCAGCCCTAGCCGGCTAGCGGGAGTGGACAATGAGCAGTTCTTC | CASSPSRLAGVDNEQFF | TRBV7-7 | TRBD2 | NA | TRBJ2-1
TGCGCCAGCAGCCCCCAAGCGGGGGGTAATTCACCCCTCCACTTT | CASSPQAGGNSPLHF | TRBV5-1 | NA | once | TRBJ1-6
TGTGCCAGCAGCGACAGGGGGCTGATAGGCTACGAGCAGTACTTC | CASSDRGLIGYEQYF | TRBV2 | TRBD1 | NA | TRBJ2-7
TGTGCCAGCAGCTTGCTTGCTGGGCCATACGAGCAGTACTTC | CASSLLAGPYEQYF | TRBV5-6 | NA | NA | TRBJ2-7
TGTGCTAGTGGTTTGTCCGACAGGGGGCTAGGGGAGACCCAGTACTTC | CASGLSDRGLGETQYF | TRBV12-5 | TRBD1 | NA | TRBJ2-5
TGCGCCAGCAGCCCCGGGGTACAGGGCCGCGCTGAAGCTTTCTTT | CASSPGVQGRAEAFF | TRBV5-1 | NA | NA | TRBJ1-1
TGCAGCGTTTCAGGACAGGGCGGCTATGGCTACACCTTC | CSVSGQGGYGYTF | TRBV29-1 | TRBD1 | few | TRBJ1-2
TGTGCCAGCAACCAAGGGACAGATAACTACGAGCAGTACTTC | CASNQGTDNYEQYF | TRBV6-1 | TRBD1 | NA | TRBJ2-7
TGCGCCAGCAGGCGGGGACAGGACCGCAATCAGCCCCAGCATTTT | CASRRGQDRNQPQHF | TRBV5-1 | TRBD1 | NA | TRBJ1-5
TGTGCCAGCACACAAACAGGGGGGAGGAGCTACGAGCAGTACTTC | CASTQTGGRSYEQYF | TRBV27 | TRBD1 | NA | TRBJ2-7
TGTGCCAGCAGCTTATTCGGGGGTCAAGGCGACACTGAAGCTTTCTTT | CASSLFGGQGDTEAFF | TRBV11-2 | NA | many | TRBJ1-1
TGTGCCAGCAGCTTAAGGGTGGGGCTAAACCTAGCCAAAAACATTCAGTACTTC | CASSLRVGLNLAKNIQYF | TRBV7-2 | NA | NA | TRBJ2-4